Presented here are 14 T cell receptor beta chains from one specimen sequenced in a study of control samples from healthy donors and cancer patients (TCRdb year 2020). The library relied on the immunoSEQ multiplex PCR assay. TCRdb carries this immuneACCESS record with in-frame sequences only. Its versions omit some clonotypes, under half of them owing to an unresolved V gene in the studies checked, with the rest unexplained. The sample table lists some 18,000 clones, around four fifths of them with a count of one. Together, the top ten hold 29% of the sample. Sequenced sample: PBMCs. The receptors originated from a woman aged 70-85 years with lung cancer.

This chain joins TRBV24-1 and TRBJ1-2, with a tentative D call TRBD1 (6 bases). Germline V gene lookup returns CDR1 KGHDR and CDR2 SFDVKD. Trimming stripped 5 bases from V and 4 bases from J, with 22 bases between. The length of the CDR3 is 17 residues. This chain's CDR3 is CATSAASGQDTAYGYTF. CDR3 coding DNA: TGTGCCACCAGTGCCGCCTCGGGACAAGATACCGCCTATGGCTACACCTTC.

The chain joins TRBV5-6 to TRBJ2-6; 7 positions match TRBD1. The length of the CDR3 is 15 residues. The germline gives CDR1 SGHDT, CDR2 YYEEEE. Germline trimming cut 4 bases from V and 2 bases from J; bases unmatched to any gene: 3. The CDR3 DNA follows: TGTGCCAGCAGCGAGGGGGCAGCTGGGGCCAACGTCCTGACTTTC. Protein product: CASSEGAAGANVLTF.

The chain couples TRBV11-3 to TRBJ2-7; 10 nucleotides align to TRBD1. With 0 bases clipped from V and 2 bases from J, the junction kept 4 bases outside the gene matches. Germline CDR1 and CDR2: SGHNT and YENEEA. The CDR3 extends over 16 amino acids. CDR3 loop: CASSLDRDRGPYEQYF. The CDR3 nucleotides are TGTGCCAGCAGCTTAGACCGGGACAGGGGACCCTACGAGCAGTACTTC.

The chain combines TRBV7-6 with TRBJ1-1; TRBD1 agrees at 9 bases. The V gene end was trimmed by 4 bases and the J gene end by 2 bases; junction bases not matched to a gene: 11. This CDR3 is 17 amino acids long. Germline lookup yields CDR1 SGHVS and CDR2 FNYEAQ. Here the CDR3 DNA reads TGTGCCAGCAGCTCCTCGGACAGGGGCCGATTTAACACTGAAGCTTTCTTT. Its protein product is CASSSSDRGRFNTEAFF. Looking up the rest from reference TRBV7-6 and TRBJ1-1 gives the full variable domain: GAGVSQSPRYKVTKRGQDVALRCDPISGHVSLYWYRQALGQGPEFLTYFNYEAQQDKSGLPNDRFSAERPEGSISTLTIQRTEQRDSAMYRCASSSSDRGRFNTEAFFGQGTRLTVV.

The rearrangement joins TRBV20-1 to TRBJ2-1; 11 positions agree with TRBD2. The CDR3 sequence is 15 residues long. The germline gives CDR1 DFQATT, CDR2 SNEGSKA (reference sequence). Trimming cost V 3 bases and J 5 bases; bases outside gene matches: 6. This chain's CDR3 is CSASFGTSGNNEQFF. The CDR3 nucleotides are TGCAGTGCTAGTTTTGGGACTAGCGGAAACAATGAGCAGTTCTTC.

The chain has TRBV14 and TRBJ2-7, with D possibly being TRBD2 (6 bases). The CDR3 totals 16 residues. V gave up 4 bases and J gave up 3 bases, with 19 bases separating them. Germline loops: CDR1 SGHDN, CDR2 FVKESK. The CDR3 spells CASSPLGSGALYEQYF. The CDR3 bases are TGTGCCAGCAGCCCCTTGGGTAGCGGAGCCCTCTACGAGCAGTACTTC.

The J gene is TRBJ2-1, the V gene TRBV27; D unclear. The CDR3 length is 13 residues. The germline V and J ends were trimmed by 5 bases and 4 bases, with 9 bases remaining between them. CDR1 and CDR2 from the germline V gene are MNHEY and SMNVEV (reference sequence). The CDR3 is CASSRRVYNEQFF. CDR3 DNA sequence: TGTGCCAGCAGTCGTAGGGTTTACAATGAGCAGTTCTTC.

The chain is built from TRBV7-6 and TRBJ2-1, with D unclear. This CDR3 contains 13 residues. Germline values: CDR1 SGHVS, CDR2 FNYEAQ. The germline V and J ends were trimmed by 1 base and 4 bases, with 5 bases remaining between them. The CDR3 loop reads CASSLGLYNEQFF. CDR3 DNA sequence: TGTGCCAGCAGCTTAGGGTTGTACAATGAGCAGTTCTTC.

With regard to this clone: One junction end does not reproduce the germline sequence, and a read error may be involved. The V call is TRBV5-1, the J call TRBJ1-2; D is undetermined. From germline, CDR1 is SGHRS and CDR2 YFSETQ. The CDR3 contains 15 residues. CDR3 in DNA: TGCGCCAGCAGATTGGCGATGGATAACTCATACGGCTACACCTTC. This encodes CASRLAMDNSYGYTF.

Worth noting for this clone: The same CDR3 is also encoded by other DNA sequences in this sample. The J gene is TRBJ2-1, the V gene TRBV9, with 11 bases that match TRBD2. J lost 15 bases, V lost 0 bases, and 8 bases had no gene match. The CDR3 is 14 residues long. In germline, CDR1 is SGDLS, CDR2 YYNGEE. CDR3 protein: CASSVEPLAGDLFF. The CDR3 DNA reads as TGTGCCAGCAGCGTAGAGCCACTAGCGGGAGACCTGTTCTTC.

This chain connects TRBV18 to TRBJ2-1, with 9 nucleotides matching TRBD1. The CDR3 is 16 amino acids. Germline V gene lookup returns CDR1 KGHSH and CDR2 LQKENI. V gave up 4 bases and J gave up 2 bases; unmatched junction bases: 6. In DNA form, the CDR3 reads TGTGCCAGCTCACGTACCGGGACAGGGACCTACAATGAGCAGTTCTTC. As protein: CASSRTGTGTYNEQFF. Full variable domain (rest looked up from reference TRBV18 and TRBJ2-1): NAGVMQNPRHLVRRRGQEARLRCSPMKGHSHVYWYRQLPEEGLKFMVYLQKENIIDESGMPKERFSAEFPKEGPSILRIQQVVRGDSAAYFCASSRTGTGTYNEQFFGPGTRLTVL.

J is TRBJ2-3 and V is TRBV25-1, with D unresolved. V was cut by 0 bases and J by 8 bases, with 12 bases left in between. Germline CDR1 and CDR2: MGHDK and SYGVNS. This CDR3 has 14 residues. CDR3 amino acids: CASSEYFPEATQYF. The CDR3 DNA follows: TGTGCCAGCAGTGAATACTTCCCCGAGGCTACGCAGTATTTT.

This clone was seen only once. The rearrangement links TRBV11-2 to TRBJ2-1; no clear D. Germline lookup yields CDR1 SGHAT and CDR2 FQNNGV. The CDR3 loop spans 17 amino acids. With 5 bases removed from V and 4 bases from J, the gap between germline ends came to 21 bases. The CDR3 spells CASSLIDLQNFYNEQFF. Here the CDR3 DNA reads TGTGCCAGCAGCCTGATAGATCTACAAAATTTTTACAATGAGCAGTTCTTC.

The rearrangement links TRBV6-2 or TRBV6-3 to TRBJ2-7; 9 bases match TRBD2. This CDR3 comprises 16 residues. After removal of 5 bases from V and 5 bases from J, the junction contained 13 bases not matched to a gene. Germline CDR1 and CDR2: MNHEY and SVGEGT. In DNA, the CDR3 is TGTGCCAGCAGTCCATTCGGGCGGGAGGGGCGCGACGAGCAGTACTTC. It encodes CASSPFGREGRDEQYF.